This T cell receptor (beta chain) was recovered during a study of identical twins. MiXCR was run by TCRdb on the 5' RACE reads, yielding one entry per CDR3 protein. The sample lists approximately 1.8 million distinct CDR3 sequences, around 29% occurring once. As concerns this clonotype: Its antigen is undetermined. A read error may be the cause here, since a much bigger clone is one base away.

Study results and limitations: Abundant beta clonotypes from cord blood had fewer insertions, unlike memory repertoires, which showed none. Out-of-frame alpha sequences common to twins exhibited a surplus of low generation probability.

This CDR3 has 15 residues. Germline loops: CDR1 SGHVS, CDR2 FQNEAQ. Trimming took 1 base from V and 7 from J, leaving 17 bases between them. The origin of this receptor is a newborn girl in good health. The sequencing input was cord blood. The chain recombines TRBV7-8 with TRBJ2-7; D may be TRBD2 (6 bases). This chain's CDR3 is CASSLVASAYNEQYF. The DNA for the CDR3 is TGTGCCAGCAGCTTAGTGGCTAGCGCTTACAATGAGCAGTACTTC.